This T cell receptor beta chain was observed in a study of CD8 T cells in ankylosing spondylitis. A few counts support this clonotype. Its target is unknown. Quantitative 5'-RACE was performed with molecular barcodes, and it yielded the TCR beta libraries. TCRdb reanalysed the 5' RACE reads using MiXCR and keeps one entry per CDR3 protein. The table has about 500,000 distinct CDR3 sequences, approximately 5.3% seen once. Whole-study results and caveats: Typical of ankylosing spondylitis blood, it appeared, was a TCR beta motif of fewer than 10 highly homologous variants. Reportedly, significant enrichment of disease-linked clones occurred in matched ankylosing spondylitis synovial fluid. Clones linked with disease were CD8+ and fairly uncommon in the peripheral blood.

This TCR derives from a male donor with ankylosing spondylitis. Material for sequencing was blood, either unsorted or a sorted T cell fraction (not recorded which).

The CDR3 is CATSDPTGYNEQFF. The CDR3, as DNA: TGTGCCACCAGTGATCCGACAGGGTACAATGAGCAGTTCTTC. The chain couples TRBV24-1 to TRBJ2-1; 7 bases are a match to TRBD1. After removal of 3 bases from V and 4 bases from J, the junction contained 2 bases not matched to a gene. Germline CDR1 and CDR2: KGHDR and SFDVKD. This CDR3 region has 14 residues.